Listed below are T cell receptor beta chains from one sample, sequenced in a study of Graves' ophthalmopathy and Graves' hyperthyroidism. Using its own MiXCR run on the multiplex PCR reads, TCRdb lists one record per CDR3 protein. This sample yields a few hundred thousand distinct CDR3 sequences, of which more than 20% are seen a single time; 3% belongs to the top ten. Sequencing was carried out using peripheral blood. These receptors all stem from a woman between 18 and 29 years old with stable Graves' hyperthyroidism. Each CDR3 is given with its conserved first and last residue. The order of the fields is J gene, D gene, V gene, CDR3 length, clone size, CDR3 DNA, CDR3 protein. The D gene is left open where the match is weak. Not every row has a clone size; where given, it reads once, few, many or a size class.

TRBJ2-7 | - | TRBV28 | 14 | - | TGTGCCAGCAGTGAAAGGGCCGGCTACTACGAGCAGTACTTC | CASSERAGYYEQYF
TRBJ2-5 | TRBD2 | TRBV5-1 | 15 | many | TGCGCCAGCAGCTTGGGAGTTAGCGGGATAGAGACCCAGTACTTC | CASSLGVSGIETQYF
TRBJ1-6 | - | TRBV27 | 15 | many | TGTGCCAGCAGTTTATCACGGCCCATCAGTTCACCCCTCCACTTT | CASSLSRPISSPLHF
TRBJ1-5 | TRBD1 | TRBV19 | 15 | many | TGTGCCAGTAGTAGTACAGGGGGAGGAAATCAGCCCCAGCATTTT | CASSSTGGGNQPQHF
TRBJ1-1 | TRBD1 | TRBV5-1 | 15 | many | TGCGCCAGCAGCATACGGACAGGGGGGAATATCGCTGCTTTCTTT | CASSIRTGGNIAAFF
TRBJ2-7 | - | TRBV12-3/TRBV12-4 | 14 | many | TGTGCCAGCACCCGGACAGGGAGGGGGTACGAGCAGTACTTC | CASTRTGRGYEQYF
TRBJ2-2 | TRBD2 | TRBV9 | 16 | many | TGTGCCAGCAGCGTAGCGACTAGCTCGAACACCGGGGAGCTGTTTTTT | CASSVATSSNTGELFF
TRBJ2-7 | - | TRBV20-1 | 14 | many | TGCAGTGCAGTAATTCCGGGACCGGACTACGAGCAGTACTTC | CSAVIPGPDYEQYF
TRBJ1-1 | - | TRBV28 | 16 | many | TGTGCCAGCAGTTTATTATGGGTCCGGAGGACCACTGAAGCTTTCTTT | CASSLLWVRRTTEAFF
TRBJ2-5 | - | TRBV18 | 14 | few | TGTGCCGGCTCACCAGCTATTAGTGTGGAGACCCAGTACTTC | CAGSPAISVETQYF
TRBJ1-5 | - | TRBV2 | 14 | many | TGTGCCAGCAGTGAGGAGGGGTGGAATCAGCCCCAGCATTTT | CASSEEGWNQPQHF
TRBJ2-7 | - | TRBV28 | 14 | few | TGTGCCAGCAGTTTTCCCGACGTATCCTACGAGCAGTACTTC | CASSFPDVSYEQYF
TRBJ2-7 | - | TRBV30 | 12 | many | TGTGCCTGTGACAGGAGAGCCTACGAGCAGTACTTC | CACDRRAYEQYF
TRBJ1-1 | - | TRBV6-1 | 13 | - | TGTGCCAGCCAGAGACACTTGAACACTGAAGCTTTCTTT | CASQRHLNTEAFF
TRBJ1-1 | - | TRBV7-2 | 14 | many | TGTGCCAGCAGCTCGCCAGGGAGGAACACTGTAGCTTTCTTT | CASSSPGRNTVAFF
TRBJ2-5 | TRBD1 | TRBV20-1 | 13 | many | TGCAGTGCCAGCGGACAGGGCGGGGAGACCCAGTACTTC | CSASGQGGETQYF
TRBJ1-2 | TRBD1 | TRBV27 | 15 | many | TGTGCCAGCAGTCTGGTCACAGGGGATGCCTATGGCTACACCTTC | CASSLVTGDAYGYTF
TRBJ1-1 | TRBD1 | TRBV11-1 | 16 | - | TGTGCCAGCAGCCTTTACAGGGGAAAGATGAACACTGAAGCTTTCTTT | CASSLYRGKMNTEAFF
TRBJ2-7 | TRBD1 | TRBV29-1 | 15 | many | TGCAGCGTTGAAAGACGGGGACAGGTACCCTACGAGCAGTACTTC | CSVERRGQVPYEQYF
TRBJ1-2 | - | TRBV9 | 15 | - | TGTGCCAGCAGCTTGGGGGGGCACTCTAACTATGGCTACACCTTC | CASSLGGHSNYGYTF
TRBJ1-2 | - | TRBV20-1 | 14 | many | TGCAGTGCTAGATTCTGGGCAGATAACTATGGCTACACCTTC | CSARFWADNYGYTF
TRBJ1-1 | - | TRBV13 | 15 | many | TGTGCCAGCAGCCCGAATACAGGGTCACGGGGTGAAGCTTTCTTT | CASSPNTGSRGEAFF
TRBJ1-2 | TRBD1 | TRBV12-3/TRBV12-4 | 12 | once | TGTGCCAGCAGCCAGGGGGCCTATGGCTACACCTTC | CASSQGAYGYTF
TRBJ2-5 | TRBD1 | TRBV7-9 | 15 | many | TGTGCCAGCAGCCCCGGACAGGGGTACCAAGAGACCCAGTACTTC | CASSPGQGYQETQYF
TRBJ2-7 | TRBD1 | TRBV30 | 14 | many | TGTGCCTGGACCGGACAGGGTTTTGACTACGAGCAGTACTTC | CAWTGQGFDYEQYF
TRBJ1-6 | TRBD1 | TRBV18 | 14 | many | TGTGCCAGCTCACCCGGGACAGGGCATTCACCCCTCCACTTT | CASSPGTGHSPLHF
TRBJ2-5 | - | TRBV6-1 | 15 | - | TGTGCCAGCAGCCTTGGGGGGGGCGTTGGGGAGACCCAGTACTTC | CASSLGGGVGETQYF
TRBJ1-1 | TRBD1 | TRBV19 | 17 | few | TGTGCCAGTAGTCCCTGGTTGAAGACAGGGCTGAACACTGAAGCTTTCTTT | CASSPWLKTGLNTEAFF
TRBJ2-2 | TRBD1 | TRBV10-2 | 16 | many | TGCGCCAGCAGTGAGTCGAGGACAGGGTGGACCGGGGAGCTGTTTTTT | CASSESRTGWTGELFF
TRBJ2-2 | - | TRBV5-1 | 16 | - | TGCGCCAGCAGCTTGCAAGGAGGGATGAACACCGGGGAGCTGTTTTTT | CASSLQGGMNTGELFF
TRBJ2-2 | - | TRBV12-3/TRBV12-4 | 14 | - | TGTGCCAGCAGTTTAGTAGGGCCGACCGGGGAGCTGTTTTTT | CASSLVGPTGELFF
TRBJ2-7 | TRBD1 | TRBV6-1 | 13 | many | TGTGCCAGCAGTGAACAGGGGGACTACGAGCAGTACTTC | CASSEQGDYEQYF
TRBJ2-2 | - | TRBV20-1 | 17 | - | TGCAGTGCCAGGAGGTTGGAGCTAGCAGGGAACACCGGGGAGCTGTTTTTT | CSARRLELAGNTGELFF
TRBJ2-2 | - | TRBV6-2/TRBV6-3 | 16 | many | TGTGCCAGCACCCCCCAGGGCCGCTCGAACACCGGGGAGCTGTTTTTT | CASTPQGRSNTGELFF
TRBJ2-2 | TRBD1 | TRBV12-3/TRBV12-4 | 14 | many | TGTGCCAGCAGTCTGGGACAGGGGGTCGGGGAGCTGTTTTTT | CASSLGQGVGELFF
TRBJ2-5 | - | TRBV30 | 13 | - | TGTGCCTGGAGTGTCTGGGCGGGAGAGACCCAGTACTTC | CAWSVWAGETQYF
TRBJ2-7 | - | TRBV20-1 | 8 | many | TGCAGCCCGAACGAGCAGTACTTC | CSPNEQYF
TRBJ2-7 | TRBD2 | TRBV20-1 | 15 | many | TGCAGTGCTAGAACTGGGGGGGGGTTTATTTACGAGCAGTACTTC | CSARTGGGFIYEQYF
TRBJ1-2 | TRBD1 | TRBV19 | 12 | - | TGTGCCAGTAGAAACAGGGGCTATGGCTACACCTTC | CASRNRGYGYTF
TRBJ1-1 | TRBD1 | TRBV12-3/TRBV12-4 | 14 | few | TGTGCCAGCAGCTCCGGACAGGGCTTTCCTGAAGCTTTCTTT | CASSSGQGFPEAFF
TRBJ2-3 | - | TRBV9 | 15 | many | TGTGCCAGCAGCGTGGGGGGTAGCGTGCAGGATACGCAGTATTTT | CASSVGGSVQDTQYF
TRBJ1-1 | - | TRBV28 | 15 | many | TGTGCCAGCAGTTTTGTCCTTGGCGGGGCGACTGAAGCTTTCTTT | CASSFVLGGATEAFF
TRBJ1-2 | - | TRBV3-1 | 14 | many | TGTGCCAGCAGCCAAGATTGGTCGGGCTATGGCTACACCTTC | CASSQDWSGYGYTF
TRBJ2-7 | TRBD1 | TRBV20-1 | 14 | many | TGCAGTGCTGAGGACAGGGGGCGCCTCTACGAGCAGTACTTC | CSAEDRGRLYEQYF
TRBJ1-1 | - | TRBV4-2 | 15 | many | TGTGCCAGCAGCCAAGACGGGGGAGGGTACACTGAAGCTTTCTTT | CASSQDGGGYTEAFF
TRBJ1-2 | TRBD1 | TRBV5-1 | 17 | - | TGCGCCAGCAGCTCGTCCCGGGACAGGGGGCGCGACTATGGCTACACCTTC | CASSSSRDRGRDYGYTF
TRBJ2-4 | TRBD2 | TRBV6-1 | 16 | many | TGTGCCAGCGGTCCGTCTAGCGGGGGGATAAAAAACATTCAGTACTTC | CASGPSSGGIKNIQYF
TRBJ2-7 | - | TRBV9 | 14 | many | TGTGCCAGCAGCGCCGTATGGGACTCCGCTGAGCAGTACTTC | CASSAVWDSAEQYF
TRBJ1-2 | - | TRBV6-5 | 13 | many | TGTGCCAGCAGTTCAAGACAGGTCCAAGGCTACACCTTC | CASSSRQVQGYTF
TRBJ1-1 | - | TRBV12-3/TRBV12-4 | 15 | many | TGTGCCAGCACCATACACCACCCTCCCTACACTGAAGCTTTCTTT | CASTIHHPPYTEAFF
TRBJ1-1 | TRBD1 | TRBV5-1 | 15 | many | TGCGCCAGCAGCGTGGACAGGTCCGGGGGCACTGAAGCTTTCTTT | CASSVDRSGGTEAFF
TRBJ2-7 | - | TRBV7-2 | 15 | - | TGTGCCAGCAGCTTAGTGAACAGTCCTTCCTACGAGCAGTACTTC | CASSLVNSPSYEQYF
TRBJ2-7 | TRBD1 | TRBV14 | 12 | many | TGTGCCACCGGGGACAGTTACTACGAGCAGTACTTC | CATGDSYYEQYF
TRBJ1-2 | TRBD1 | TRBV14 | 15 | few | TGTGCCAGCAGCCTCTGGGCAGGGGGCCTCTATGGCTACACCTTC | CASSLWAGGLYGYTF
TRBJ2-7 | TRBD1 | TRBV12-5 | 14 | many | TGTGCTAGTGGCTACGGACAGGGGGCATACGAGCAGTACTTC | CASGYGQGAYEQYF
TRBJ2-5 | TRBD2 | TRBV29-1 | 15 | few | TGCAGCGTCCCGGGACTAGCGGGGGTTCAAGAGACCCAGTACTTC | CSVPGLAGVQETQYF
TRBJ2-5 | - | TRBV28 | 13 | many | TGTGCCAGCAGGTCCCAGGTCCAAGAGACCCAGTACTTC | CASRSQVQETQYF